This is a list of T cell receptor beta chains from one sample in a study of OX40 agonist ivuxolimab in advanced cancers. Produced via immunoSEQ multiplex PCR; TCRdb's table is partial and in-frame only. The sample yields around 74,000 clones, 84% seen once. Source: CD4+ or CD8+ T cells sorted from blood, taken in a trial of the OX40 agonist ivuxolimab. These receptors were taken from an adult with an advanced solid tumor such as melanoma, head and neck, liver or kidney cancer. Both conserved end residues are part of each CDR3. Fields, in order: V gene, J gene, CDR3 protein.

>TRBV5-4|TRBJ2-1
CASSSIGHNEQFF
>TRBV7-9|TRBJ2-7
CASSLQGLEQYF
>TRBV5-8|TRBJ1-1
CASSDGGGWNTEAFF
>TRBV2|TRBJ1-3
CASSEGVGRSGNTIYF
>TRBV29-1|TRBJ2-5
CSVERDRGMGTQYF
>TRBV10-3|TRBJ2-3
CATTASTDTQYF
>TRBV18|TRBJ2-7
CASSGDRNNYEQYF
>TRBV2|TRBJ1-6
CASSGLTGSSYNSPLHF
>TRBV2|TRBJ2-7
CASSLAESSYEQYF
>TRBV6-1|TRBJ2-7
CASSEAHVNFYEQYF
>TRBV28|TRBJ1-1
CASIERSGINTEAFF
>TRBV30|TRBJ1-4
CAGGTSDNEKLFF
>TRBV6-1|TRBJ1-5
CASSEVAGSNQPQHF
>TRBV27|TRBJ2-7
CASRSPGVSYEQYF
>TRBV6-1|TRBJ2-3
CASISRDRSTDTQYF
>TRBV9|TRBJ2-2
CASSVTSVGELFF
>TRBV11-3|TRBJ2-3
CASSLGHTGTGVTDTQYF
>TRBV27|TRBJ1-2
CASRSPSNYGYTF
>TRBV5-1|TRBJ2-6
CASSFGTGDLTF
>TRBV6-1|TRBJ2-1
CASSEKREPYNEQFF
>TRBV6-5|TRBJ1-2
CASSSLNRGLGYTF
>TRBV28|TRBJ1-6
CASSLGAWGPLHF
>TRBV7-8|TRBJ2-7
CASSLTGSGYEQYF
>TRBV5-1|TRBJ2-1
CASTRDGSSYNEQFF
>TRBV5-5|TRBJ1-3
CASSLGIAGNENTIYF
>TRBV29-1|TRBJ1-1
CSVAGGRTEAFF